This is a list of T cell receptor beta chains from one sample in a study of graft-versus-host responses after intestinal transplantation. Their cognate antigens are unknown. The repertoire was sequenced with immunoSEQ multiplex PCR; TCRdb's copy has only in-frame clones and lacks some. The data contain around 110,000 clones, approximately 88% of them singletons. The sequences come from unstimulated CD4+ T cells sorted from spleen or lymph node cells, collected before transplant. The receptors shown here come from a human donor who was the organ donor for an intestinal transplant. The CDR3 runs from the conserved cysteine through the conserved F or W. The order of the fields is D gene, V gene, J gene, clone size, CDR3 DNA, CDR3 protein. A D gene is named only where the DNA matches it firmly. Clone size is stated in some rows and not others, as once, few, many or a class when expanded.

D: -; V: TRBV6-1; J: TRBJ1-5; size: few; DNA: TGTGCCAGCAGTGAAGTGGACTCAGCCCATCAGCCCCAGCATTTT; CDR3: CASSEVDSAHQPQHF
D: TRBD2; V: TRBV18; J: TRBJ2-1; size: -; DNA: TGTGCCAGCTCACCACCGCTAGCGGGAGGCCTCCTTGAGCAGTTCTTC; CDR3: CASSPPLAGGLLEQFF
D: TRBD2; V: TRBV12-5; J: TRBJ2-2; size: -; DNA: TGTGCTAGTGGCTACAACGGGGGGATCACCGGGGAGCTGTTTTTT; CDR3: CASGYNGGITGELFF
D: -; V: TRBV5-1; J: TRBJ2-5; size: once; DNA: TGCGCCAGCAGCTTGGTTGGGGGAGGAAAGGAGACCCAGTACTTC; CDR3: CASSLVGGGKETQYF
D: -; V: TRBV11-2; J: TRBJ2-7; size: once; DNA: TGTGCCAGCAGCTTAGCTGGTGGGGGCCTCTACGAGCAGTACTTC; CDR3: CASSLAGGGLYEQYF
D: TRBD1; V: TRBV7-3; J: TRBJ2-3; size: -; DNA: TGTGCCAGCAGCTTACACAGGGGAACAGATACGCAGTATTTT; CDR3: CASSLHRGTDTQYF
D: -; V: TRBV5-1; J: TRBJ2-3; size: once; DNA: TGCGCCAGCAGCTTCGACGGAGAAAGGAGGACGCAGTATTTT; CDR3: CASSFDGERRTQYF
D: TRBD2; V: TRBV7-2; J: TRBJ2-5; size: -; DNA: TGTGCCAGCAGCCTTAGCGGGGGGGCGTCAGAGACCCAGTACTTC; CDR3: CASSLSGGASETQYF
D: -; V: TRBV5-6; J: TRBJ2-7; size: -; DNA: TGTGCCAGCAGCTTATGGACACGCTCCTACGAGCAGTACTTC; CDR3: CASSLWTRSYEQYF
D: TRBD1; V: TRBV13; J: TRBJ1-2; size: -; DNA: TGTGCCAGCTCCCGGACAGGGGGCTTCATAAACTATGGCTACACCTTC; CDR3: CASSRTGGFINYGYTF
D: TRBD1; V: TRBV6-1; J: TRBJ2-7; size: -; DNA: TGTGCCAGCAGAAAGGACAGGGATTTTTACGAGCAGTACTTC; CDR3: CASRKDRDFYEQYF
D: -; V: TRBV11-2; J: TRBJ1-2; size: -; DNA: TGTGCCAGCAGCTTCGGGGCGGGACTCTATGGCTACACCTTC; CDR3: CASSFGAGLYGYTF
D: -; V: TRBV18; J: TRBJ2-3; size: -; DNA: TGTGCCAGCTCACCACGCTTCCTGGGACACTTAGGCTCAGATACGCAGTATTTT; CDR3: CASSPRFLGHLGSDTQYF
D: TRBD2; V: TRBV5-6; J: TRBJ2-1; size: -; DNA: TGTGCCAGCAGCTCCTACGGACTAGCATACAATGAGCAGTTCTTC; CDR3: CASSSYGLAYNEQFF
D: -; V: TRBV18; J: TRBJ1-1; size: -; DNA: TGTGCCAGCTCCCAGAGGACGGGCACTGAAGCTTTCTTT; CDR3: CASSQRTGTEAFF
D: -; V: TRBV20-1; J: TRBJ2-3; size: -; DNA: TGCAGTGCTTTTCCCACAGATACGCAGTATTTT; CDR3: CSAFPTDTQYF
D: TRBD1; V: TRBV7-2; J: TRBJ2-1; size: -; DNA: TGTGCCAGCAGCTTCGGTCCAGCCGGGACAGGGGTCAATGAGCAGTTCTTC; CDR3: CASSFGPAGTGVNEQFF
D: -; V: TRBV6-5; J: TRBJ1-5; size: -; DNA: TGTGCCAGCAGCCCTCCCTACGGCAATCAGCCCCAGCATTTT; CDR3: CASSPPYGNQPQHF
D: TRBD1; V: TRBV5-1; J: TRBJ2-7; size: once; DNA: TGCGCCAGCAGCTATCAGGGGGCTGAGTACGAGCAGTACTTC; CDR3: CASSYQGAEYEQYF
D: -; V: TRBV19; J: TRBJ2-1; size: -; DNA: TGTGCCAGTAGTATGAGGATGGGTGAGCAGTTCTTC; CDR3: CASSMRMGEQFF
D: -; V: TRBV14; J: TRBJ2-3; size: -; DNA: TGTGCCAGCAGCCAAGATCTAGTTTTCGATACGCAGTATTTT; CDR3: CASSQDLVFDTQYF
D: -; V: TRBV5-1; J: TRBJ1-1; size: -; DNA: TGCGCCAGCAGCTTGACGAACACTGAAGCTTTCTTT; CDR3: CASSLTNTEAFF
D: TRBD2; V: TRBV7-3; J: TRBJ2-1; size: -; DNA: TGTGCCAGCAGAGGGACTAACTACAATGAGCAGTTCTTC; CDR3: CASRGTNYNEQFF
D: -; V: TRBV6-6; J: TRBJ2-1; size: -; DNA: TGTGCCAGCTCCTCTAGCTCCTACAATGAGCAGTTCTTC; CDR3: CASSSSSYNEQFF